This passage covers 17 T cell receptor beta chains from one sample sequenced in a study of shared clonotypes between healthy human individuals. TCRdb keeps only in-frame clones here, not all; method: immunoSEQ multiplex PCR. The table has some 2,400,000 clones, more than 90% seen once. Input material: naive CD4+ T cells sorted from blood. Subset noted: CD45RA+ positively selected. Receptor source: a man aged 18 to 35 in good health.

This sequence joins TRBV7-9 and TRBJ1-6; 7 bases are shared with TRBD1. The CDR3 is made up of 17 amino acids. V was pared by 2 bases and J by 5 bases, with 9 bases of the junction left unmatched. Germline CDR1 is SEHNR and CDR2 is FQNEAQ (reference sequence). The CDR3 reads CASSLTRDSLHNSPLHF. The CDR3 DNA is TGTGCCAGCAGCTTAACCCGGGACAGCCTACATAATTCACCCCTCCACTTT.

This chain joins TRBV7-6 and TRBJ2-7; D unresolved. Germline values: CDR1 SGHVS, CDR2 FNYEAQ. The V gene lost 1 base and the J gene lost 5 bases, with 12 bases spanning the gap. The CDR3 spans 14 residues. The DNA of the CDR3 is TGTGCCAGCAGCTTAGTGTGGGGTTTCGACGAGCAGTACTTC. Its protein is CASSLVWGFDEQYF.

The genes are TRBV30 and TRBJ2-7; TRBD1 aligns across 9 bases. Germline loops: CDR1 GTSNPN, CDR2 SVGIG (reference sequence). The CDR3 runs to 18 residues. Trimming cost V 2 bases and J 4 bases; bases outside gene matches: 18. The CDR3 region is CAWSRSYGDRGSSYEQYF. Here the CDR3 DNA reads TGTGCCTGGAGTCGCTCCTATGGTGACAGGGGGAGTTCGTACGAGCAGTACTTC.

About this clone: One end of the junction varies from germline; a read error may be responsible. The chain combines TRBV6-1 with TRBJ1-1, with TRBD1 as a possible D gene (5 bases). This CDR3 spans 12 amino acids. Germline V gene lookup returns CDR1 MNHNS and CDR2 SASEGT. CDR3 residues: CASRGPGTAILF. In DNA form, the CDR3 reads TGTGCCAGCAGGGGACCGGGGACGGCGATTCTCTTT.

Notes on this clone: In the same sample, other DNA sequences code for this CDR3. The chain is built from TRBV28 and TRBJ1-5; no firm D call. Between the trimmed V and J ends, which lost 3 bases and 4 bases, there was a span of 7 bases. This CDR3 has 13 residues. Germline-derived CDR1 and CDR2 are MDHEN and SYDVKM. CDR3 loop: CASSFSSNQPQHF. CDR3 bases: TGTGCCAGCAGTTTCAGTTCAAATCAGCCCCAGCATTTT.

V gene TRBV29-1 combines with J gene TRBJ1-2; maybe TRBD1 (5 bases). The CDR3 loop spans 15 amino acids. In germline, CDR1 is SQVTM, CDR2 ANQGSEA. The ends were cut back, 7 bases at V and 8 bases at J, with 26 bases in the middle. The CDR3 DNA follows: TGCAGCGCCTCTACCCCGGGCCAGGGCTTTGGGGGCTACACCTTC. This encodes CSASTPGQGFGGYTF.

V is TRBV30 and J is TRBJ1-2; D possibly corresponds to TRBD1 (6 bases). Germline CDR1 is GTSNPN and CDR2 is SVGIG (reference sequence). The V and J ends lost 2 bases and 1 base respectively, with 11 bases between them. The CDR3 is 14 residues long. The CDR3 DNA reads as TGTGCCTGGAGTCCAGGGGCCAATAACTATGGCTACACCTTC. Translation gives CAWSPGANNYGYTF.

J is TRBJ1-1 and V is TRBV11-2, with D perhaps matching TRBD1 (6 bases). V was cut by 4 bases and J by 1 base, with 16 bases left in between. Per the germline V gene, CDR1 is SGHAT and CDR2 is FQNNGV. There are 16 residues in the CDR3. CDR3 loop: CASSWPGQLANTEAFF. Here the CDR3 DNA reads TGTGCCAGCAGCTGGCCCGGACAGCTTGCGAACACTGAAGCTTTCTTT. Full variable domain (remainder filled in from reference TRBV11-2 and TRBJ1-1): EAGVAQSPRYKIIEKRQSVAFWCNPISGHATLYWYQQILGQGPKLLIQFQNNGVVDDSQLPKDRFSAERLKGVDSTLKIQPAKLEDSAVYLCASSWPGQLANTEAFFGQGTRLTVV.

CDR3 in DNA: TGCGCCAGCAGCTTGGGCGATAGCCAGGTCACAGATACGCAGTATTTT. This codes for CASSLGDSQVTDTQYF. This chain connects TRBV5-1 to TRBJ2-3; D ambiguous. Between the trimmed V and J ends, which lost 0 bases and 2 bases, there was a span of 13 bases. The length of the CDR3 is 16 residues. Germline assignment: CDR1 SGHRS and CDR2 YFSETQ.

The V call is TRBV6-4, the J call TRBJ2-5; maybe TRBD2 (6 bases). The V end lost 6 bases, the J end lost 4 bases, and 18 bases lay between the germline ends. Germline V CDR1 and CDR2: MRHNA, SNTAGT. The length of the CDR3 is 15 residues. CDR3 loop: CASRHPGRLVETQYF. The CDR3 nucleotides read TGTGCCAGCAGACACCCTGGAAGACTAGTAGAGACCCAGTACTTC.

The V and J genes are TRBV5-1 and TRBJ2-7; 10 bases agree with TRBD2. CDR1 is SGHRS, CDR2 YFSETQ, per germline. The ends lost 0 bases at V and 0 bases at J; junction bases unmatched: 6. The CDR3 has 17 amino acids. The CDR3 reads CASSLGGLAETSYEQYF. CDR3 coding DNA: TGCGCCAGCAGCTTGGGAGGACTAGCGGAAACCTCCTACGAGCAGTACTTC.

The chain employs TRBV10-3 and TRBJ1-2; 7 nucleotides line up with TRBD1. V dropped 6 bases and J dropped 4; count of bases not matched to a gene: 8. Germline CDR1 ENHRY, CDR2 SYGVKD. The CDR3 sequence is 14 residues long. CDR3 in amino acids: CAISPIGGGYGYTF. The CDR3, as DNA: TGTGCCATCAGCCCCATAGGGGGCGGCTATGGCTACACCTTC.

The chain is built from TRBV6-5 and TRBJ1-4, with a tentative D call TRBD1 (5 bases). Trimming removed 4 bases at V and 8 bases at J, with 17 bases between. Germline lookup yields CDR1 MNHEY and CDR2 SVGAGI. The CDR3 contains 15 residues. The CDR3 spells CASSSPGRGEEKLFF. CDR3 DNA sequence: TGTGCCAGCAGTTCCCCGGGACGGGGGGAAGAAAAACTGTTTTTT.

Details on this clone: Other DNA sequences in the sample encode the same CDR3. The V gene is TRBV27, the J gene TRBJ2-3; D is perhaps TRBD1 (5 bases). Germline V gene sequence: CDR1 MNHEY, CDR2 SMNVEV (reference sequence). CDR3 size: 11 residues. Between the trimmed V and J ends, which lost 11 bases and 1 base, there was a span of 7 bases. As DNA, the CDR3 is TGTGCCTCCAGGGGCACAGATACGCAGTATTTT. Its translation: CASRGTDTQYF.

This clone was seen only once. V and J are TRBV19 and TRBJ2-5, with D unresolved. This CDR3 has 13 residues. The germline CDR1 and CDR2 sequences are LNHDA and SQIVND (reference sequence). V lost 0 bases and J lost 5, with 7 bases in between. The CDR3 reads CASSIDSRETQYF. CDR3 in DNA: TGTGCCAGTAGTATAGATAGTAGGGAGACCCAGTACTTC.

The chain links TRBV6-4 to TRBJ1-2; D is possibly TRBD1 (6 bases). V lost 0 bases and J 7 bases, leaving 9 bases between the germline ends. The germline CDR1 and CDR2 sequences are MRHNA and SNTAGT. The CDR3 runs to 13 residues. The CDR3 nucleotides are TGTGCCAGCAGTGACTCGGGGGCGGCTGGCTACACCTTC. Translated, it gives CASSDSGAAGYTF.

The rearrangement uses TRBV15 and TRBJ2-1, with D possibly being TRBD1 (5 bases). Trimming removed 0 bases from V and 0 bases from J, with 9 bases in between. The germline V gene encodes CDR1 LNHNV and CDR2 YYDKDF (reference sequence). The CDR3 consists of 16 residues. Written as DNA, the CDR3 is TGTGCCACCAGCAGAGATGTACAGGTCTCCTACAATGAGCAGTTCTTC. The encoded protein is CATSRDVQVSYNEQFF. The variable domain in full, with the rest retrieved from reference TRBV15 and TRBJ2-1, is DAMVIQNPRYQVTQFGKPVTLSCSQTLNHNVMYWYQQKSSQAPKLLFHYYDKDFNNEADTPDNFQSRRPNTSFCFLDIRSPGLGDTAMYLCATSRDVQVSYNEQFFGPGTRLTVL.